These 26 T cell receptor beta chains originate from one sample sequenced in a study of T cells in Graves' hyperthyroidism and ophthalmopathy. Amplification targeted TCR beta CDR3 regions from RNA transcripts. First-round RT-PCR of the TCR CDR3 relied on the HTBI primer set. TCRdb fed the multiplex PCR reads into MiXCR, producing one record per CDR3 protein. The sample consists of about 680,000 distinct CDR3 sequences, around a third of them appearing once. Sequencing input: blood. Source of these receptors: a woman between 40 and 50 years old with Graves' hyperthyroidism.

This CDR3 is CATSVPTGDTDTQYF. The CDR3 DNA follows: TGTGCCACCAGTGTCCCGACAGGAGACACAGATACGCAGTATTTT. This rearrangement joins TRBV24-1 to TRBJ2-3; TRBD1 is a possible D gene (6 bases). The CDR3 loop spans 15 amino acids. Germline CDR1 KGHDR, CDR2 SFDVKD. V lost 5 bases, J lost 2 bases, and 13 bases lay in between.

The genes are TRBV19 and TRBJ1-5; weak D call: TRBD1 (6 bases). The V gene lost 7 bases and the J gene lost 4 bases, with 23 bases spanning the gap. Germline V gene sequence: CDR1 LNHDA, CDR2 SQIVND (reference sequence). This CDR3 has 17 residues. The CDR3 DNA is TGTGCCAGTAACGGGGGGCGAGTCGTAGGGGGAAATCAGCCCCAGCATTTT. It is translated as CASNGGRVVGGNQPQHF.

This clonotype was counted a few times. The chain links TRBV7-2 to TRBJ2-7; D uncertain. The CDR3 totals 14 residues. Germline-derived CDR1 and CDR2 are SGHTA and FQGNSA. Trimming shortened V by 1 base and J by 2 bases, and 9 bases separated the two germline ends. This CDR3 reads CASSLGTAAYEQYF. The CDR3 DNA reads as TGTGCCAGCAGCTTAGGGACGGCGGCCTACGAGCAGTACTTC.

This clonotype has at least ten counts. This chain joins TRBV19 and TRBJ1-5; the D gene is possibly TRBD1 (6 bases). Per the germline V gene, CDR1 is LNHDA and CDR2 is SQIVND (reference sequence). The CDR3 covers 15 residues. V was clipped by 4 bases and J by 0 bases, with 10 bases between them. CDR3 region: CASSKRTDSNQPQHF. CDR3 DNA: TGTGCCAGTAGTAAAAGGACAGATAGCAATCAGCCCCAGCATTTT.

Comments on this clonotype: Because it lacks the conserved phenylalanine or tryptophan at the end, this CDR3 is likely a read error. The chain links TRBV10-3 to TRBJ1-1; the match to TRBD1 covers 8 bases. Germline CDR1 reads ENHRY; CDR2 reads SYGVKD. This CDR3 comprises 15 residues. V lost 10 bases to trimming and J lost 3 bases; unmatched junction nucleotides: 13. The CDR3 region is CASNEDREQHTEAFI. CDR3 DNA sequence: TGTGCCAGCAACGAGGACAGGGAACAACACACTGAAGCTTTCATT.

This clonotype was seen many times. V usage is TRBV7-2 and J usage is TRBJ2-7; maybe TRBD2 (6 bases). The CDR3 runs to 13 residues. Germline assignment: CDR1 SGHTA and CDR2 FQGNSA. V was pared by 1 base and J by 5 bases, with 9 bases between. CDR3 nucleotides: TGTGCCAGCAGCTTAGGGTGGGAGGACGAGCAGTACTTC. It specifies CASSLGWEDEQYF.

This clonotype occurred a few times. This chain uses TRBV3-1 with TRBJ2-5; 9 bases line up with TRBD2. This CDR3 is 15 amino acids long. Germline CDR1 reads LGHDT; CDR2 reads YNNKEL (reference sequence). With V trimmed by 1 base and J by 5 bases, 5 bases remained unmatched. CDR3 amino acids: CASSQALAGWETQYF. Written as DNA, the CDR3 is TGTGCCAGCAGCCAAGCGCTAGCGGGATGGGAGACCCAGTACTTC.

This clonotype occurred many times. The chain uses TRBV7-9 and TRBJ2-7; 8 bases align to TRBD2. Unmatched junction bases numbered 6, after V lost 0 bases and J lost 2 bases. Germline V CDR1 and CDR2: SEHNR, FQNEAQ (reference sequence). CDR3 length: 16 amino acids. The CDR3 here is CASSLARGVGAYEQYF. The DNA for the CDR3 is TGTGCCAGCAGCTTAGCGCGGGGGGTCGGAGCCTACGAGCAGTACTTC.

The chain recombines TRBV2 with TRBJ2-7, with unresolved D. V gave up 7 bases and J gave up 5 bases, with 15 bases separating them. This CDR3 region has 13 residues. In germline, CDR1 is SNHLY, CDR2 FYNNEI. Here the CDR3 reads CASKLVPSDEQYF. CDR3 bases: TGTGCCAGCAAGCTAGTACCTTCCGACGAGCAGTACTTC. Based on the CDR3 plus reference TRBV2 and TRBJ2-7, the full variable domain is EPEVTQTPSHQVTQMGQEVILRCVPISNHLYFYWYRQILGQKVEFLVSFYNNEISEKSEIFDDQFSVERPDGSNFTLKIRSTKLEDSAMYFCASKLVPSDEQYFGPGTRLTVT.

In this sample, this clonotype turned up many times. J is TRBJ1-2 and V is TRBV5-1; D gene uncertain. Germline V gene lookup returns CDR1 SGHRS and CDR2 YFSETQ. The CDR3 has 13 amino acids. V was trimmed by 0 bases and J by 4 bases, leaving 7 bases between them. This CDR3 reads CASSLETLYGYTF. CDR3 nucleotide sequence: TGCGCCAGCAGCTTGGAGACACTCTATGGCTACACCTTC.

This clonotype was found once. The gene calls are TRBV10-3 and TRBJ2-7; 7 nucleotides agree with TRBD1. The CDR3 contains 16 residues. The J segment lost 2 bases and the V segment lost 10 bases, leaving 17 bases of the junction unmatched. Germline CDR1 is ENHRY and CDR2 is SYGVKD. CDR3 sequence reads: CASRRTGTEYPYEQYF. CDR3 sequence (DNA): TGTGCCAGCAGAAGGACCGGGACAGAGTACCCCTACGAGCAGTACTTC.

The chain links TRBV28 to TRBJ1-5; D possibly corresponds to TRBD1 (5 bases). Between the trimmed V and J ends, which lost 5 bases and 7 bases, there was a span of 9 bases. The CDR3 length is 12 residues. From germline, CDR1 is MDHEN and CDR2 SYDVKM. CDR3 region: CASSGWGQPQHF. The CDR3 DNA follows: TGTGCCAGCAGTGGCTGGGGGCAGCCCCAGCATTTT.

The gene calls are TRBV10-3 and TRBJ2-7; 8 positions agree with TRBD1. The CDR3 covers 15 residues. Germline CDR1 is ENHRY and CDR2 is SYGVKD. V dropped 11 bases and J dropped 2; count of bases not matched to a gene: 14. CDR3 loop: CAALGGTGFPYEQYF. The CDR3 region has the DNA TGTGCCGCGCTTGGGGGGACAGGTTTTCCCTACGAGCAGTACTTC.

The J gene is TRBJ2-2, the V gene TRBV7-9; 8 bases align to TRBD2. CDR3 length equals 21 residues. The germline V gene has CDR1 SEHNR and CDR2 FQNEAQ (reference sequence). Trimming removed 5 bases from V and 3 bases from J; junction bases left unmatched: 23. The CDR3 nucleotides are TGTGCCAGCAGCCATAAGCCTATAACTTCGGGACTAGTCCCCCACACCGGGGAGCTGTTTTTT. Translated: CASSHKPITSGLVPHTGELFF.

A note on this clonotype: Because it lacks the conserved phenylalanine or tryptophan at the end, this CDR3 is likely a read error. The rearrangement uses TRBV12-3 or TRBV12-4 and TRBJ1-2; 9 bases fit TRBD1. This CDR3 contains 13 residues. The CDR3 coding sequence is TGCGCCAGCAGTTCCGGGACAGGGCATGGCTACACCTCC. It specifies CASSSGTGHGYTS.

This clonotype was seen repeatedly, ten times or more. This chain links TRBV20-1 with TRBJ1-6; D gene unclear. Germline V lookup: CDR1 DFQATT, CDR2 SNEGSKA (reference sequence). Trimming shortened V by 4 bases and J by 6 bases, and 19 bases separated the two germline ends. This CDR3 is built from 16 residues. CDR3 nucleotide sequence: TGCAGTGCTATCCCAAGTGGTCGGGGAGTTAATTCACCCCTCCACTTT. Residues: CSAIPSGRGVNSPLHF.

This clonotype was observed a handful of times. The chain has TRBV18 and TRBJ1-2; no firm D call. V shed 0 bases and J shed 4 bases, with 9 bases lying between them. From germline, CDR1 is KGHSH and CDR2 LQKENI. The CDR3 length is 14 residues. The CDR3 sequence: CASSPPAGTYGYTF. The CDR3 DNA reads TGTGCCAGCTCACCACCGGCAGGAACCTATGGCTACACCTTC.

This chain links TRBV6-1 with TRBJ1-5; a weak D match, TRBD1 (6 bases). Between the trimmed V and J ends, which lost 6 bases and 4 bases, there was a span of 13 bases. CDR3 length: 14 amino acids. CDR1 is MNHNS, CDR2 SASEGT, per germline. CDR3 loop: CASRGGGWNQPQHF. CDR3 DNA sequence: TGTGCCAGCAGAGGGGGAGGTTGGAATCAGCCCCAGCATTTT.

Notes on this clonotype: A much larger clone sits a single nucleotide away, making a read error possible. The conserved closing phenylalanine or tryptophan is absent in this CDR3, likely reflecting a read error. The V call is TRBV7-2, the J call TRBJ2-5, with 7 nucleotides matching TRBD2. CDR1 is SGHTA and CDR2 is FQGNSA in the germline V gene. The ends lost 5 bases at V and 3 bases at J; junction bases unmatched: 6. This CDR3 is 14 amino acids long. Here the CDR3 DNA reads TGTGCCAGCAGCCCGGGGACTACCAAAGAGACCCAGTACCTC. Translating it yields CASSPGTTKETQYL.

Notes on this clonotype: A single base separates this from a much larger clone, so it may be a read error. V and J are TRBV11-2 and TRBJ2-2; D not certain. CDR1 and CDR2 from the germline V gene are SGHAT and FQNNGV. The CDR3 runs to 15 residues. The CDR3 region has the DNA TGTGCCGGCAGCAACCCCATTGCTAGCACCGGGGAGCTGTTTTTT. Amino acids: CAGSNPIASTGELFF.

This clonotype was picked up a small number of times. The CDR3 here is CSAQTGFNYGYTF. CDR3 DNA: TGCAGTGCGCAGACAGGGTTTAACTATGGCTACACCTTC. The rearrangement uses TRBV20-1 and TRBJ1-2; 7 bases fit TRBD1. The CDR3 is 13 amino acids. V lost 6 bases and J lost 1; bases outside the gene matches: 5. CDR1 is DFQATT, CDR2 SNEGSKA, per germline (reference sequence).

This clonotype was counted only a few times. This chain joins TRBV4-2 and TRBJ1-1; no definite D call. V lost 1 base, J lost 0 bases, and 12 bases lay in between. Per germline, CDR1 LGHNA and CDR2 YNFKEQ. This CDR3 comprises 16 residues. The CDR3 is CASSQGLGDMNTEAFF. Here the CDR3 DNA reads TGTGCCAGCAGCCAAGGTTTAGGAGACATGAACACTGAAGCTTTCTTT.

Points on this clonotype: A junction boundary mismatches the germline segment, possibly from a read error. V and J are TRBV7-2 and TRBJ2-7; possible D gene TRBD2, 6 bases. The CDR3 consists of 14 residues. Germline V gives CDR1 SGHTA, CDR2 FQGNSA. The CDR3, as DNA: TGCGCCAGCAGTGCCGGGACTGCCTCCTACGAGGAGTACTTC. This codes for CASSAGTASYEEYF.

The table lists this clonotype with many counts. V usage is TRBV19 and J usage is TRBJ2-5; 9 bases are shared with TRBD2. Germline V lookup: CDR1 LNHDA, CDR2 SQIVND (reference sequence). The CDR3 is made up of 13 amino acids. V gave up 6 bases and J gave up 4 bases; unmatched junction bases: 3. The CDR3 protein is CASRAGLAETQYF. The CDR3 coding sequence is TGTGCCAGTAGGGCGGGACTAGCAGAGACCCAGTACTTC. Filled out from reference TRBV19 and TRBJ2-5, the complete variable domain reads DGGITQSPKYLFRKEGQNVTLSCEQNLNHDAMYWYRQDPGQGLRLIYYSQIVNDFQKGDIAEGYSVSREKKESFPLTVTSAQKNPTAFYLCASRAGLAETQYFGPGTRLLVL.

This clonotype was seen at least ten times. The chain uses TRBV7-9 and TRBJ2-2, with TRBD2 matching 10 bases. Germline CDR1 SEHNR, CDR2 FQNEAQ (reference sequence). The CDR3 covers 15 residues. The trim removed 8 bases at V and 4 bases at J, leaving 7 bases unmatched. CDR3 sequence (DNA): TGTGCCAGCCTTAGCGGGGGGACGAGCACCGGGGAGCTGTTTTTT. Encoded protein: CASLSGGTSTGELFF. The whole variable domain, filled in from reference TRBV7-9 and TRBJ2-2, reads DTGVSQNPRHKITKRGQNVTFRCDPISEHNRLYWYRQTLGQGPEFLTYFQNEAQLEKSRLLSDRFSAERPKGSFSTLEIQRTEQGDSAMYLCASLSGGTSTGELFFGEGSRLTVL.

In its sample, this clonotype was seen a few times. This chain connects TRBV11-2 to TRBJ2-7; D is undetermined. CDR1 SGHAT and CDR2 FQNNGV come from the germline V gene. Trimming shortened V by 0 bases and J by 0 bases, and 9 bases separated the two germline ends. This CDR3 has 15 residues. The CDR3 loop reads CASSLEYSHSYEQYF. The CDR3 DNA follows: TGTGCCAGCAGCTTAGAGTACAGCCACTCCTACGAGCAGTACTTC.